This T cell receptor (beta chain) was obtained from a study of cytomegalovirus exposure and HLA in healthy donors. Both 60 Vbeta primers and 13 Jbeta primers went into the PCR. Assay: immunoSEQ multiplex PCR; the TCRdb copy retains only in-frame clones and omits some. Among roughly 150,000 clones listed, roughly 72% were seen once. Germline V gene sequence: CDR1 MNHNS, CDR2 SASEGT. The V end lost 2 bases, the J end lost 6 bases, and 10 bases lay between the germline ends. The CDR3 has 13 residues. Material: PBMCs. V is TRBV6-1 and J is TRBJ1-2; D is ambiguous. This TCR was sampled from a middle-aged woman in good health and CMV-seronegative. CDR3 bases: TGTGCCAGCAGTGAATGGGGAGGTGATGGCTACACCTTC. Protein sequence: CASSEWGGDGYTF.